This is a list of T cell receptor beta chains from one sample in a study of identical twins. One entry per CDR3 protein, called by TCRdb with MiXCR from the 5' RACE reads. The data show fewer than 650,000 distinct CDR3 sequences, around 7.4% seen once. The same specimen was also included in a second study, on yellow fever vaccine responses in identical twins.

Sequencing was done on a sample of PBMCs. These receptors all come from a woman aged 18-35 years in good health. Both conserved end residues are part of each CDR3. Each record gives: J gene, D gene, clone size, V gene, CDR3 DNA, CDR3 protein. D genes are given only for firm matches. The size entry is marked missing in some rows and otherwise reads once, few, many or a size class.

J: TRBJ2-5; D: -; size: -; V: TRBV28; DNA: TGTGCCAGCACCCCCGGCGGCGGGGAGACCCAGTACTTC; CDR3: CASTPGGGETQYF
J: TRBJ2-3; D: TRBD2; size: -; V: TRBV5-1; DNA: TGCGCCAGCAGCTCCACCGGAGAGCGGGGGGGCACAGATACGCAGTATTTT; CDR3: CASSSTGERGGTDTQYF
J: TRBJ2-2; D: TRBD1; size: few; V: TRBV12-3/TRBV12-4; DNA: TGTGCCAGCAGTCAGGACAGGTCGGAGCTGTTTTTT; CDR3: CASSQDRSELFF
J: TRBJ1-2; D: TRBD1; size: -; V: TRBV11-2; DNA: TGTGCCAGCAGCTTAGCCCCTCAACAGGGGAGTGGTGGCTACACCTTC; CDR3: CASSLAPQQGSGGYTF
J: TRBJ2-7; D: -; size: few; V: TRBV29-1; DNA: TGCAGCGTTGAAGTCCCGACAGCCTCCTACGAGCAGTACTTC; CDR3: CSVEVPTASYEQYF
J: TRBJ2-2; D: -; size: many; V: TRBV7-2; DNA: TGTGCCAGCAGCTTAGGTCAGCGGGCCGGGGAGCTGTTTTTT; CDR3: CASSLGQRAGELFF
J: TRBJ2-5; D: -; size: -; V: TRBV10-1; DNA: TGCGCCAGCAGTGAGGCCGGGTTTCAAGAGACCCAGTACTTC; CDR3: CASSEAGFQETQYF
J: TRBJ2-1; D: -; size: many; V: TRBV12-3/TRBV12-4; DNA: TGTGCCAGCAGTTTTGCCCTAAGGGGGGCCTACAATGAGCAGTTCTTC; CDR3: CASSFALRGAYNEQFF
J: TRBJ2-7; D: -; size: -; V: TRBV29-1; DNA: TGCAGCGTTGAACAGGGAGGCGAGCAGTACTTC; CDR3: CSVEQGGEQYF
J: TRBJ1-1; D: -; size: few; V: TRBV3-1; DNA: TGTGCCAGCAGCCAAGATCCTTCTAGGAACACTGAAGCTTTCTTT; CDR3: CASSQDPSRNTEAFF
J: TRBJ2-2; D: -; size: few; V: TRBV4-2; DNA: TGTGCCAGCAGCCCGGACTCGGGTCCGTCCGGGGAGCTGTTTTTT; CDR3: CASSPDSGPSGELFF
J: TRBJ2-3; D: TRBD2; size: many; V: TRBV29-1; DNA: TGCAGCGTTGGGGGACTAGCGGGAGGAAATCCAGATACGCAGTATTTT; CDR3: CSVGGLAGGNPDTQYF
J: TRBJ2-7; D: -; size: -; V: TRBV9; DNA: TGTGCCAGCAGCGTAGGTGGTGGCCCCCTCGAGCAGTACTTC; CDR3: CASSVGGGPLEQYF
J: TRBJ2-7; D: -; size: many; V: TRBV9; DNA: TGTGCCAGCAGCAGAACAGGGGCTGGTAGCGGCTCCTACGAGCAGTACTTC; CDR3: CASSRTGAGSGSYEQYF